This record looks at one T cell receptor (beta chain) sequence and its context. The sample belongs to a study of blood T cell repertoires in COVID-19. With 0 bases removed from V and 2 bases from J, the gap between germline ends came to 12 bases. The germline CDR1 and CDR2 sequences are LGHNA and YSLEER. The CDR3 extends over 16 amino acids. TCRdb keeps only in-frame clones here, not all; method: immunoSEQ multiplex PCR. The sample lists 120,000 to 150,000 clones, almost 90% seen once, with roughly 2% in the top ten. The gene calls are TRBV4-3 and TRBJ2-3; TRBD2 might be the D (5 bases). This TCR was recovered from a human donor in a cohort sampled during active COVID-19. The sequenced sample consisted of peripheral blood. CDR3 region: CASSQDPQLVTDTQYF. The DNA for the CDR3 is TGCGCCAGCAGCCAAGATCCCCAACTAGTCACAGATACGCAGTATTTT.